Listed here are 5 T cell receptor beta chains from one sample, sequenced in a study of molecular identifiers for immune sequencing clone quantification. TCRdb re-analysed the PCR reads in MiXCR, keeping a single row per CDR3 protein. This table holds 550,000 to 750,000 distinct CDR3 sequences, about 20% found once. Source material: naive CD8+ T cells from blood, with Jurkat cell RNA spiked in. The subset here: FACS-sorted CD8+CD4-CCR7+CD45RA+ naive T cells. Receptor source: a human donor in good health. Some libraries in this study had Jurkat cell RNA spiked in.

This clonotype was seen ten or more times. The chain has TRBV20-1 and TRBJ2-7; either TRBD1 or TRBD2 may fit D (5 bases each). This CDR3 comprises 15 residues. Germline V gene lookup returns CDR1 DFQATT and CDR2 SNEGSKA (reference sequence). Trimming took 3 bases from V and 2 from J, leaving 17 bases between them. The CDR3: CSASLTGPEAYEQYF. As DNA, the CDR3 is TGCAGTGCTAGCCTGACGGGACCCGAAGCCTACGAGCAGTACTTC.

This clonotype turned up a few times. A much larger clone is a single base away; this may be a read error. The rearrangement joins TRBV6-5 to TRBJ1-1, with D hard to call. CDR3 size: 13 residues. CDR1 and CDR2 (germline): MNHEY, SVGAGI. CDR3 in DNA: TGTGCCGGCAGTTCGAGCATGAACACTGAAGCTTTCTTT. It is translated as CAGSSSMNTEAFF.

Ten or more counts support this clonotype. The chain has TRBV6-2 or TRBV6-3 and TRBJ2-5, with D possibly being TRBD2 (6 bases). The CDR3 is 12 amino acids. The V and J ends lost 6 bases and 4 bases respectively, with 9 bases between them. Germline V gene sequence: CDR1 MNHEY, CDR2 SVGEGT. The CDR3 here is CASRAAGETQYF. The CDR3 nucleotides are TGTGCCAGCAGAGCAGCGGGAGAGACCCAGTACTTC.

This clonotype was counted many times. The chain links TRBV29-1 to TRBJ2-3; D is perhaps TRBD1 or TRBD2 (5 bases each). V was pared by 7 bases and J by 4 bases, with 15 bases between. From germline, CDR1 is SQVTM and CDR2 ANQGSEA. This CDR3 has 13 amino acids. The CDR3 protein is CSATTEGPDTQYF. CDR3 bases: TGCAGCGCGACTACCGAGGGACCAGATACGCAGTATTTT.

This clonotype was picked up one time. Since a much larger clone is just one base distant, this may be a read error. The chain joins TRBV6-5 to TRBJ1-2; 12 bases match TRBD1. Germline trimming cut 4 bases from V and 1 base from J; bases unmatched to any gene: 13. From germline, CDR1 is MNHEY and CDR2 SVGAGI. The CDR3 is made up of 19 amino acids. Here the CDR3 reads CASSSSGTGGPRINYGYTF. The CDR3 DNA is TGTGCCAGCAGTTCTTCCGGGACAGGGGGCCCCCGGATTAACTATGGCTACACCTTC.